These 9 T cell receptor beta chains share one sample of origin, sequenced in a study of blood T cells in healthy people across ages. For the second PCR, which ran for 7 to 11 cycles, a sample-barcoded 5' primer and a J-beta primer mix were used. TCRdb analysed the 5' RACE reads with MiXCR anew, one entry per CDR3 protein. The sample holds 1.8 million or so distinct CDR3 sequences, 39% seen once. Sequenced material: blood. These receptor sequences come from a human donor in good health.

DNA of the CDR3: TGTGCCAGTCGGGGGCCAACTAATGAAAAACTGTTTTTT. Its protein product is CASRGPTNEKLFF. V usage is TRBV28 and J usage is TRBJ1-4; a weak D match, TRBD1 (6 bases). CDR3 length equals 13 residues. The germline V and J ends were trimmed by 9 bases and 0 bases, with 8 bases remaining between them. The germline V gene encodes CDR1 MDHEN and CDR2 SYDVKM. Filled out from reference TRBV28 and TRBJ1-4, the complete variable domain reads DVKVTQSSRYLVKRTGEKVFLECVQDMDHENMFWYRQDPGLGLRLIYFSYDVKMKEKGDIPEGYSVSREKKERFSLILESASTNQTSMYLCASRGPTNEKLFFGSGTQLSVL.

Only a few counts were recorded for this clonotype. DNA of the CDR3: TGTGCCAGCAGCTCGCAATCCGGGAAAAGCACTGAAGCTTTCTTT. Its protein product is CASSSQSGKSTEAFF. The rearrangement links TRBV7-3 to TRBJ1-1, with no clear D. The CDR3 sequence is 15 residues long. Germline V CDR1 and CDR2: SGHTA, FQGTGA. V gave up 4 bases and J gave up 4 bases, with 16 bases separating them.

This clonotype was detected a few times. The chain links TRBV19 to TRBJ2-7; D is possibly TRBD1 or TRBD2 (5 bases each). Germline V gene lookup returns CDR1 LNHDA and CDR2 SQIVND (reference sequence). The germline V and J ends were trimmed by 9 bases and 4 bases, with 13 bases remaining between them. The CDR3 has 12 residues. CDR3 nucleotides: TGTGCCAGCAGAGGGACGAATTACGAGCAGTACTTC. This codes for CASRGTNYEQYF.

Only a few counts were recorded for this clonotype. V usage is TRBV7-2 and J usage is TRBJ2-7; TRBD2 matches at 10 bases. The length of the CDR3 is 15 residues. Per the germline V gene, CDR1 is SGHTA and CDR2 is FQGNSA. Trimming cost V 5 bases and J 1 base; bases outside gene matches: 5. DNA for the CDR3: TGTGCCAGCAGCCCCGGACTAGCGGTTTCCTACGAGCAGTACTTC. The encoded protein is CASSPGLAVSYEQYF.

The chain is built from TRBV20-1 and TRBJ2-1, with unresolved D. Germline assignment: CDR1 DFQATT and CDR2 SNEGSKA (reference sequence). Trimming left V 3 bases short and J 7 bases short, with 13 bases between. The CDR3 length is 13 residues. The CDR3 DNA follows: TGCAGTGCTAGGTCGGGCTTGGGGAATGAGCAGTTCTTC. Translated, it gives CSARSGLGNEQFF.

The chain is built from TRBV15 and TRBJ2-7, with D tentatively TRBD2 (5 bases). The DNA end is more similar to TRBJ2-5, so the J call may be wrong. Germline V lookup: CDR1 LNHNV, CDR2 YYDKDF (reference sequence). This CDR3 spans 17 amino acids. CDR3 in amino acids: CATSRVGERTGLGTQYF. The CDR3 coding sequence is TGTGCCACCAGCAGAGTGGGAGAGCGGACCGGTCTGGGGACCCAGTACTTC.

The V gene is TRBV10-3, the J gene TRBJ1-2, with D unresolved. Germline CDR1 is ENHRY and CDR2 is SYGVKD. The CDR3 contains 16 residues. Trimming removed 6 bases from V and 1 base from J, with 18 bases in between. CDR3 sequence (DNA): TGTGCCATCAGAGAGGCAGTGGTCTTTAATAACTATGGCTACACCTTC. This gives the protein CAIREAVVFNNYGYTF.

The gene calls are TRBV2 and TRBJ2-1; D may be TRBD1 or TRBD2 (5 bases each). The germline V gene encodes CDR1 SNHLY and CDR2 FYNNEI. This CDR3 has 18 residues. V was clipped by 2 bases and J by 0 bases, with 17 bases between them. CDR3 coding DNA: TGTGCCAGCAGTGAAAGGGACCCGGCGGTCAGCTCCTACAATGAGCAGTTCTTC. Translated: CASSERDPAVSSYNEQFF.

This clonotype was detected a few times. V and J are TRBV29-1 and TRBJ2-2, with no clear D. Germline V gene sequence: CDR1 SQVTM, CDR2 ANQGSEA. This CDR3 comprises 13 residues. With 1 base removed from V and 5 bases from J, the gap between germline ends came to 8 bases. Written as DNA, the CDR3 is TGCAGCGTTGAAGTTTCCCAGACCGGGGAGCTGTTTTTT. Protein: CSVEVSQTGELFF.